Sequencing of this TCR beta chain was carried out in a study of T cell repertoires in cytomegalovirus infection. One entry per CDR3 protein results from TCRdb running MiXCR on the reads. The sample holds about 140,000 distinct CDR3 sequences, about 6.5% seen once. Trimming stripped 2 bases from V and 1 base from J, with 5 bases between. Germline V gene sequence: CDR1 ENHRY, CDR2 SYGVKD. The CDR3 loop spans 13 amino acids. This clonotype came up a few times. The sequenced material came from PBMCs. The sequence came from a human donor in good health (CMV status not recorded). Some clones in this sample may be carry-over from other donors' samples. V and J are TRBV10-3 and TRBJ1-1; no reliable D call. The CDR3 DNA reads TGTGCCATCAGTGAGCGGGGGAACACTGAAGCTTTCTTT. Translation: CAISERGNTEAFF.